The clone carrying this T cell receptor (beta chain) was detected many times. The data are from a study of T-cell reconstitution after alpha-beta-depleted transplantation in children. V lost 5 bases, J lost 8 bases, and 13 bases lay in between. The length of the CDR3 is 13 residues. The TCRbeta library was prepared with unique molecular identifiers. From the PCR reads, TCRdb called clonotypes with MiXCR, one entry per CDR3 protein. The table records fewer than 550,000 distinct CDR3 sequences, 11% of them present only once. This sequence was found in a human donor who donated a stem cell graft to a child with acute myeloid leukemia. The specimen comprised PBMCs from the stem cell graft donor, sampled from the stem cell graft. The V gene is TRBV12-3 or TRBV12-4, the J gene TRBJ2-1; D is ambiguous. DNA for the CDR3: TGTGCCAGCAGTGTAATGGAGCCCCATGAGCAGTTCTTC. Translation gives CASSVMEPHEQFF.